This T cell receptor beta chain is drawn from a study of T-cell reconstitution after alpha-beta-depleted transplantation in children. Germline CDR1 is MNHNS and CDR2 is SASEGT. CDR3 length: 16 amino acids. After removal of 7 bases from V and 1 base from J, the junction contained 10 bases not matched to a gene. This clonotype occurred many times. Unique molecular identifiers were incorporated into the prepared TCRbeta library. TCRdb ran MiXCR on the PCR reads and lists one entry per CDR3 protein. The data contain 540,000 or so distinct CDR3 sequences, under 25% of them singletons. This TCR was sampled from a boy younger than two who had a stem cell transplant for acute myeloid leukemia, so the T cells may come from the graft donor. The rearrangement links TRBV6-1 to TRBJ2-1, with TRBD2 identical over 7 bases. The sample here was PBMCs, mostly from graft donor cells, taken 360 days after TCRalphabeta/CD19-depleted stem cell transplant. The CDR3 loop is CASTGIGGDSYNEQFF. CDR3 nucleotide sequence: TGTGCCAGCACCGGTATTGGGGGGGATTCCTACAATGAGCAGTTCTTC.